This T cell receptor (beta chain) was identified during a study of human T cells and chemical hapten exposure. Regarding the study as a whole: Counts of TCRs above 1 in 1000 frequency stayed unchanged with DPC sensitization.

On this clonotype: What it recognizes is unknown.

MiXCR, run by TCRdb on the RACE reads, gives a single entry per CDR3 protein. This sample yields 85,000 to 130,000 distinct CDR3 sequences, of which about 12% are seen a single time; 1.6% belongs to the top ten. Time point meaning: pre-sensitization, week 0. Indicated treatment: therapeutic diphenylcyclopropenone sensitization with weekly scalp DPC. Drawing of blood took place ahead of applying each patch test. With V trimmed by 0 bases and J by 2 bases, 5 bases remained unmatched. From germline, CDR1 is MNHEY and CDR2 SVGEGT. The CDR3 is made up of 16 amino acids. The source is a woman in her 50s with alopecia areata. Some clones in this sample may be carry-over from other donors' samples. Material: whole blood, obtained in connection with sensitization to the hapten diphenylcyclopropenone (DPC). This sequence joins TRBV6-2 or TRBV6-3 and TRBJ2-3, with 7 bases that match TRBD2. For the CDR3, the DNA is TGTGCCAGCAGTTACTCTTCTAGCGGACTCACAGATACGCAGTATTTT. Translation gives CASSYSSSGLTDTQYF.